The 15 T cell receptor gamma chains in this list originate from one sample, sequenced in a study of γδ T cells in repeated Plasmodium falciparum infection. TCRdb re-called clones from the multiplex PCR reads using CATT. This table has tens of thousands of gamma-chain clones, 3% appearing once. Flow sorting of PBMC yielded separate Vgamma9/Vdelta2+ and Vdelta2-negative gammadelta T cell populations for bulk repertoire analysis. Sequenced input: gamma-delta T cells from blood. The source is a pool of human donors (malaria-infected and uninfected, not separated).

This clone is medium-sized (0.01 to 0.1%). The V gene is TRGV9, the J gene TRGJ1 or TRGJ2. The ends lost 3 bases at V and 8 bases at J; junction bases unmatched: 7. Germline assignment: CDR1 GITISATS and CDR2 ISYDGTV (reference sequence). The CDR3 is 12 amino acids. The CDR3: CALWEPLNKKLF. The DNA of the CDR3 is TGTGCCTTGTGGGAGCCTTTAAATAAGAAACTCTTT.

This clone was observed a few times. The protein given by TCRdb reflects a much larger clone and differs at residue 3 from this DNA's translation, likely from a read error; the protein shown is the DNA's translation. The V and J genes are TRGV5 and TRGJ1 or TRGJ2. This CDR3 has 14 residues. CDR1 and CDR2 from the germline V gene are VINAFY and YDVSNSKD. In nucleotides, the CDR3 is TGTGCCGCCTGGGCCACGCATGAAGATTATAAGAAACTCTTT. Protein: CAAWATHEDYKKLF.

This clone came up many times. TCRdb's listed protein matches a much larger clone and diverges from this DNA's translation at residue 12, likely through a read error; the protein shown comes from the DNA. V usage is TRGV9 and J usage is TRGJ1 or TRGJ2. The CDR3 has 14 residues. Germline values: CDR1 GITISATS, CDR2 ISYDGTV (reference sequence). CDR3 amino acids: CALWEVNPPYKELF. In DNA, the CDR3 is TGTGCCTTGTGGGAGGTAAATCCCCCTTATAAGGAACTCTTT.

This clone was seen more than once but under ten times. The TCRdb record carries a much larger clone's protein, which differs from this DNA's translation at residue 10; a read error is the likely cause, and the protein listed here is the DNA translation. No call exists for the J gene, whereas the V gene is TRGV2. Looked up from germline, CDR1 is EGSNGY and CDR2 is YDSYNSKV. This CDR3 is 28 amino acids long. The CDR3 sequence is CATWDDRNSSAVEQHLLSQVSIGRIQHF. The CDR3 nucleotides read TGTGCCACCTGGGACGACCGAAACTCTTCGGCAGTGGAACAACACTTGTTGTCACAGGTAAGTATCGGAAGAATACAACATTTC.

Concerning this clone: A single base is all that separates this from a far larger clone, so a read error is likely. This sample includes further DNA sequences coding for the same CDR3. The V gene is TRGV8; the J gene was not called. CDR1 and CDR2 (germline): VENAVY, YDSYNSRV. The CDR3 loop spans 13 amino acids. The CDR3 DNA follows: TGTGCCACCTGGGATCGGTATTATTATAAGAAGCTCTTT. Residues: CATWDRYYYKKLF.

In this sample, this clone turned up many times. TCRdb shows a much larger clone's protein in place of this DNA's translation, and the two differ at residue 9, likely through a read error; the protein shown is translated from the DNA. The CDR3 sequence: CATWDPIYHKKLF. CDR3 in DNA: TGTGCCACCTGGGACCCCATTTATCATAAGAAACTCTTT. V and J are TRGV3 and TRGJ1 or TRGJ2. The CDR3 has 13 amino acids. Germline V gives CDR1 VTNTFY, CDR2 YDVSTARD (reference sequence).

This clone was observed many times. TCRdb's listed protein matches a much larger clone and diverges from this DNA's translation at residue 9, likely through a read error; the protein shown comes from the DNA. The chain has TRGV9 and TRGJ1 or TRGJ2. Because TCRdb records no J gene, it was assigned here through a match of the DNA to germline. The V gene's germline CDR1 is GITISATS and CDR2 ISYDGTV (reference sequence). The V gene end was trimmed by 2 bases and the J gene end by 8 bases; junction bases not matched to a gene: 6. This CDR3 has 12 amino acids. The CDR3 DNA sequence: TGTGCCTTGTGGGAGGGGAGTGATAAGAAACTCTTT. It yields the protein CALWEGSDKKLF.

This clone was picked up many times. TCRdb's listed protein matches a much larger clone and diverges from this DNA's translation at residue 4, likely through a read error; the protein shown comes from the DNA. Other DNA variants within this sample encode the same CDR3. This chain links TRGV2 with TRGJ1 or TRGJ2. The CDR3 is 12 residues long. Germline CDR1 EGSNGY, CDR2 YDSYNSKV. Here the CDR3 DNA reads TGTGCCACCAGGGACGGTTATTATAAGAAACTCTTT. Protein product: CATRDGYYKKLF.

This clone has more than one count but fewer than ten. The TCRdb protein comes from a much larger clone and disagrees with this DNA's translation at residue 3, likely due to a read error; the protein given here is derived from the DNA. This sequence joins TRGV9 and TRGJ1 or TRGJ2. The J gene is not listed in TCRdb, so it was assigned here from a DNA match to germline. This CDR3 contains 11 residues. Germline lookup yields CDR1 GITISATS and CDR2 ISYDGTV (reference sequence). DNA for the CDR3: TGTGCCATGTGGGAGGATAAAAAGAAACTCTTT. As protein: CAMWEDKKKLF.

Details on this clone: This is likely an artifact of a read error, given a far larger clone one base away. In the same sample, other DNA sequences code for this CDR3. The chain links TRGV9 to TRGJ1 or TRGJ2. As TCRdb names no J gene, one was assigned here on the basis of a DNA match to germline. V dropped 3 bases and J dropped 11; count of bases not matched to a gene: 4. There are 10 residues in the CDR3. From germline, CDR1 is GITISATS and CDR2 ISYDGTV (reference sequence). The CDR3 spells CALWELQKLF. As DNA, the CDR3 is TGTGCCTTGTGGGAGTTACAGAAACTCTTT.

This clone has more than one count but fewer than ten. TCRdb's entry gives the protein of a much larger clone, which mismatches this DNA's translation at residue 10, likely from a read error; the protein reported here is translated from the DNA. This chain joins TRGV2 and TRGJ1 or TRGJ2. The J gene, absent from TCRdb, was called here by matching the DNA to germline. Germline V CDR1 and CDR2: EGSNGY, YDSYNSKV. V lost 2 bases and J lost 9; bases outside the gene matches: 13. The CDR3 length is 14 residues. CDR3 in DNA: TGTGCCACCTGGGACGTTGGAGGTAGTTGTAAGAAACTCTTT. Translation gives CATWDVGGSCKKLF.

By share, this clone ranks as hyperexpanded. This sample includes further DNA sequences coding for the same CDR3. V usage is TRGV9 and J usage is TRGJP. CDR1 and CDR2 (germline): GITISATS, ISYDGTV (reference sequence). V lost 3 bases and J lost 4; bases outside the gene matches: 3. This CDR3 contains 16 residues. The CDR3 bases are TGTGCCTTGTGGGAGCTCCAAGAGTTGGGCAAAAAAATCAAGGTATTT. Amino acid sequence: CALWELQELGKKIKVF.

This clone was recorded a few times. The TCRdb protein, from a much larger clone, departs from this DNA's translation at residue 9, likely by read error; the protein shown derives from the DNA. The CDR3 sequence: CALWIIRVGYKKLF. CDR3 DNA sequence: TGTGCCTTGTGGATAATAAGGGTGGGTTATAAGAAACTCTTT. The V call is TRGV9, the J call TRGJ1 or TRGJ2. TCRdb leaves out the J gene; it was filled in here by matching the DNA to germline. V lost 6 bases and J lost 6; bases outside the gene matches: 14. The CDR3 contains 14 residues. Germline loops: CDR1 GITISATS, CDR2 ISYDGTV (reference sequence).

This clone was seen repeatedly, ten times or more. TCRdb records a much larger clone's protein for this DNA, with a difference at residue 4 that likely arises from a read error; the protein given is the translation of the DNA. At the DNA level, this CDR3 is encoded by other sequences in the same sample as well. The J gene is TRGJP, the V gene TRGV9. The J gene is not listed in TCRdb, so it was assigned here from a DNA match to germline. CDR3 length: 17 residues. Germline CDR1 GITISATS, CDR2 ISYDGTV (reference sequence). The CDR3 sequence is CALREVRKELGKKIKVF. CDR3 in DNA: TGTGCCTTGCGGGAGGTGCGAAAAGAGTTGGGCAAAAAAATCAAGGTATTT.

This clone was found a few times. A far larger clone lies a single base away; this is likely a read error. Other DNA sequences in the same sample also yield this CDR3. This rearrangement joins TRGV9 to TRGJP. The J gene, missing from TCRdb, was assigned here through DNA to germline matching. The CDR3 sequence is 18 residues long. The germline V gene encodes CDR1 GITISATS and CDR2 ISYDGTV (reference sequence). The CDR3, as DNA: TGTGCTTTGTGGGAGATCACAACAACGGAGTTGGGCAAAAAAATCAAGGTATTT. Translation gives CALWEITTTELGKKIKVF.